This record concerns one T cell receptor beta chain sequence. CDR3 length equals 13 residues. V shed 4 bases and J shed 5 bases, with 11 bases lying between them. The germline CDR1 and CDR2 sequences are SEHNR and FQNEAQ (reference sequence). The data stem from a study of blood T cell repertoires in COVID-19. Original data processing: Cell counts per sample came from amplifying reference gene primers. Here immunoSEQ multiplex PCR was the method, and the copy in TCRdb shows in-frame clones only, minus some. V, J and clone size were drawn from that table, and D and trimming were deduced from the DNA. The sample has 350,000 or so clones, nearly 90% seen once.

The sequence was obtained from a man aged 18 to 30 with active or convalescent COVID-19. The sequenced sample was peripheral blood. V and J are TRBV7-9 and TRBJ2-5; no firm D call. Here the CDR3 DNA reads TGTGCCAGCAGCTCAAATCTGCGGGAGACCCAGTACTTC. Translated, it gives CASSSNLRETQYF.